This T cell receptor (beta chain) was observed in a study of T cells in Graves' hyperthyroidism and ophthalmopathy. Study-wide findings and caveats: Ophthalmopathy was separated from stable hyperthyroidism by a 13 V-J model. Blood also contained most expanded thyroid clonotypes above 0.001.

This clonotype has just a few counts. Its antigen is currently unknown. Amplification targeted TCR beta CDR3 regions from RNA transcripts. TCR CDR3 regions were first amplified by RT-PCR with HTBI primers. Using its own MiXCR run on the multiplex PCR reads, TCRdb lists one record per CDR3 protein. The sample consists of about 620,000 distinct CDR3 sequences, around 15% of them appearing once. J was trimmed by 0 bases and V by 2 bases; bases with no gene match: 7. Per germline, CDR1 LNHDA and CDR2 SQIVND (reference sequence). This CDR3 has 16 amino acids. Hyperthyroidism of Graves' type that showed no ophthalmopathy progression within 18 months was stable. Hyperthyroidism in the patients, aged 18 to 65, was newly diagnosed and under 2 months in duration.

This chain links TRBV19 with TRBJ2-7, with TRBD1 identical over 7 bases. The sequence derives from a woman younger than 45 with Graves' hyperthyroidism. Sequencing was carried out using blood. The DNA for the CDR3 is TGTGCCAGTAGTATAAGGGGGCGGGTCAGCTCCTACGAGCAGTACTTC. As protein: CASSIRGRVSSYEQYF.